This TCR beta chain was retrieved from a study of CD8 T cells in ankylosing spondylitis. The authors made TCR beta libraries by quantitative 5'-RACE with molecular barcodes. TCRdb re-analysed the 5' RACE reads in MiXCR, keeping a single row per CDR3 protein. The data show 300,000 to 400,000 distinct CDR3 sequences, with approximately 20% seen just once and less than 20% held by the top ten. Study results and caveats: A TCR beta motif of under ten highly homologous variants appeared characteristic of ankylosing spondylitis blood.

CDR3 size: 17 residues. Germline V gives CDR1 SGHRS, CDR2 YFSETQ. V was clipped by 4 bases and J by 3 bases, with 20 bases between them. This clonotype was recorded many times. Its antigen is undetermined. The V and J genes are TRBV5-1 and TRBJ2-1; TRBD1 is a possible D gene (6 bases). The origin of this receptor is a male donor with ankylosing spondylitis. Sequenced sample: blood, either unsorted or a sorted T cell fraction (not recorded which). CDR3 in amino acids: CASSIRTVGSYYNEQFF. CDR3 sequence (DNA): TGCGCCAGCAGCATCAGGACAGTGGGAAGCTACTACAATGAGCAGTTCTTC.